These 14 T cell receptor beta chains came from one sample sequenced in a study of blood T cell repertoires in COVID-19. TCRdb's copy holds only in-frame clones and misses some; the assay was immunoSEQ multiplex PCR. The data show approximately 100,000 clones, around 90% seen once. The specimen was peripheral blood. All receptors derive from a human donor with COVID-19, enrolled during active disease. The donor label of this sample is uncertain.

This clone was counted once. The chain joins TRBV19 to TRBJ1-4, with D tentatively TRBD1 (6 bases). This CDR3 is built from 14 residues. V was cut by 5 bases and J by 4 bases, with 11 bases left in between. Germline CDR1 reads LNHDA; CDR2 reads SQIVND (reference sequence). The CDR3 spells CASSVQGFNEKLFF. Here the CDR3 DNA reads TGTGCCAGTAGTGTACAGGGTTTTAATGAAAAACTGTTTTTT.

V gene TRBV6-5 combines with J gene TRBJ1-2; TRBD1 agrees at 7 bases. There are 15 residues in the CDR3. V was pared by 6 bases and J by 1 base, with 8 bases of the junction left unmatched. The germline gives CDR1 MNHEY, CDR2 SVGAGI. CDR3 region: CASREGTVVNYGYTF. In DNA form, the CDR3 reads TGTGCCAGCAGGGAGGGGACAGTCGTTAACTATGGCTACACCTTC.

The CDR3 nucleotides are TGTGCCAGCAGCTTGGGCCCCAGGGAGGGAGGTGAAAAACTGTTTTTT. Amino acids: CASSLGPREGGEKLFF. The V call is TRBV5-6, the J call TRBJ1-4, with D possibly matching TRBD1 (5 bases). Trimming removed 0 bases at V and 7 bases at J, with 16 bases between. Germline values: CDR1 SGHDT, CDR2 YYEEEE. The CDR3 spans 16 residues. The full variable domain, rest sourced from reference TRBV5-6 and TRBJ1-4, is DAGVTQSPTHLIKTRGQQVTLRCSPKSGHDTVSWYQQALGQGPQFIFQYYEEEERQRGNFPDRFSGHQFPNYSSELNVNALLLGDSALYLCASSLGPREGGEKLFFGSGTQLSVL.

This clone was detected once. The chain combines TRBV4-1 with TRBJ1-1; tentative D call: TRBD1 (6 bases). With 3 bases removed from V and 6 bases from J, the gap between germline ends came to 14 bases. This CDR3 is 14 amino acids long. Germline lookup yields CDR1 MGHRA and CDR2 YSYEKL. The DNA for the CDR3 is TGCGCCAGCAGCCAGTTAAAGTCAGGGGCTGAAGCTTTCTTT. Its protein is CASSQLKSGAEAFF.

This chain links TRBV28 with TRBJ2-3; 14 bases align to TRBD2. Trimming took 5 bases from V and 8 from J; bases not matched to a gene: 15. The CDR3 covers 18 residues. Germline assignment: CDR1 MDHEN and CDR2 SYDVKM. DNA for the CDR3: TGTGCCAGCAGTCCGACTAGCGGGGGGGCCTCCTGGAGTAGTACGCAGTATTTT. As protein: CASSPTSGGASWSSTQYF. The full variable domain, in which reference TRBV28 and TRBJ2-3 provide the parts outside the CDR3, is DVKVTQSSRYLVKRTGEKVFLECVQDMDHENMFWYRQDPGLGLRLIYFSYDVKMKEKGDIPEGYSVSREKKERFSLILESASTNQTSMYLCASSPTSGGASWSSTQYFGPGTRLTVL.

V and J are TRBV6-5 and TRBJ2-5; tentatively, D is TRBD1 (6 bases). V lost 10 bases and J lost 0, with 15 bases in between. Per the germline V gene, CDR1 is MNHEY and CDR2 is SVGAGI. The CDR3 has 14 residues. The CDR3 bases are TGTGCCACCCCACATCGGACAGACCAAGAGACCCAGTACTTC. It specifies CATPHRTDQETQYF.

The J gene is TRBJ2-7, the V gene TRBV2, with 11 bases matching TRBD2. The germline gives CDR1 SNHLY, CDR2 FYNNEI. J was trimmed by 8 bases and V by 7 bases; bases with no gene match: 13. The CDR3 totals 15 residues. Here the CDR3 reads CASNPEGLAATKQYF. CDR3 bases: TGTGCCAGCAACCCCGAGGGACTAGCGGCTACGAAGCAGTACTTC.

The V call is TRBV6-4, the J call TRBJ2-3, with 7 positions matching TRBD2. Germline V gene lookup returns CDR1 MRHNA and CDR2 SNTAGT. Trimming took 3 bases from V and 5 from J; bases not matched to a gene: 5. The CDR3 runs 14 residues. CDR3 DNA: TGTGCCAGCAGTGAAATTTGGGGGGGAGATACGCAGTATTTT. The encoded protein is CASSEIWGGDTQYF.

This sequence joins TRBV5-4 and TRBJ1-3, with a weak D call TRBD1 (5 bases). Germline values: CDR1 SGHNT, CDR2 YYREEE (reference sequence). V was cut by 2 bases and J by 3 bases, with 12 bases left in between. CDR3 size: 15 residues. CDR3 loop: CASSFTQGGGNTIYF. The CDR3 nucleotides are TGTGCCAGCAGCTTCACCCAGGGAGGTGGAAACACCATATATTTT.

Here the CDR3 DNA reads TGTGCCAGCAGTCCACCGGGACAGAGAGCCTATGGCTACACCTTC. Translation gives CASSPPGQRAYGYTF. The V call is TRBV6-2 or TRBV6-3, the J call TRBJ1-2; 7 positions match TRBD1. The germline gives CDR1 MNHEY, CDR2 SVGEGT. This CDR3 region has 15 residues. V lost 5 bases, J lost 4 bases, and 10 bases stayed unmatched.

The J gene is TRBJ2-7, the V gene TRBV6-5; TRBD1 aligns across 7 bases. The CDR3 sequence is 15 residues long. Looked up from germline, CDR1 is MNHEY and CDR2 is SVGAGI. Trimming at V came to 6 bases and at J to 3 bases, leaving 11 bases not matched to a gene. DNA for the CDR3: TGTGCCAGCAGCCCGGACAGGAGCGAATTCTACGAGCAGTACTTC. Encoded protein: CASSPDRSEFYEQYF.

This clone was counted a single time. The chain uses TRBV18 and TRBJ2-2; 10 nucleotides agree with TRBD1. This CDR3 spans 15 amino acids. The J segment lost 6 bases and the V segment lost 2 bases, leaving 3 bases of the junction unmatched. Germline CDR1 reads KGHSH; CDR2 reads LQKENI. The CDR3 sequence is CASSPGTGAAGELFF. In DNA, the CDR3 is TGTGCCAGCTCACCAGGGACAGGGGCGGCCGGGGAGCTGTTTTTT.

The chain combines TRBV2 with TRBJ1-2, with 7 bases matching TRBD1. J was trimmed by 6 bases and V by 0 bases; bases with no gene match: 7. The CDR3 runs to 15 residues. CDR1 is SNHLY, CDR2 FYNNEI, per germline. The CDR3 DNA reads TGTGCCAGCAGTGAAGCGCTAGGGGGCGAAGATGGCTACACCTTC. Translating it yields CASSEALGGEDGYTF. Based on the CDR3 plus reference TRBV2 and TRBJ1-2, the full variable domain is EPEVTQTPSHQVTQMGQEVILRCVPISNHLYFYWYRQILGQKVEFLVSFYNNEISEKSEIFDDQFSVERPDGSNFTLKIRSTKLEDSAMYFCASSEALGGEDGYTFGSGTRLTVV.

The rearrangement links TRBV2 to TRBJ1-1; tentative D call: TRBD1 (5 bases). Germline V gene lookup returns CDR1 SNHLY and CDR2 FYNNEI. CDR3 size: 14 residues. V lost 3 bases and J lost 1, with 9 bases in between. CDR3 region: CASSEGRGNTEAFF. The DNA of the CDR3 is TGTGCCAGCAGTGAGGGGAGGGGGAACACTGAAGCTTTCTTT.